Below, one T cell receptor beta chain is given with its context. Its antigen is undetermined. This entry belongs to a study of shared clonotypes between healthy human individuals. Overall study context: The composition of the donors was a couple of women and a few men aged 18 to 49. Regarding the study as a whole: Apart from blood, nothing was sampled; tissue repertoires likely differ.

Sequencing was performed with immunoSEQ multiplex PCR; in TCRdb, only in-frame clones are kept and a portion is missing. Among about 2,500,000 clones listed, over 85% were seen once. In germline, CDR1 is MNHEY, CDR2 SVGAGI. Trimming left V 5 bases short and J 4 bases short, with 13 bases between. This CDR3 is 14 amino acids long. Researchers partitioned CD4+ cells into CD45RA+ naive and CD45RA-negative memory subsets. The chain has TRBV6-5 and TRBJ2-3; D gene unclear. The sequence came from a man between 18 and 35 years old in good health. Sequences were obtained from naive CD4+ T cells sorted from blood. As for subset: CD45RA+ positively selected. The CDR3 nucleotides are TGTGCCAGCAGTCCCCGGTGGGGTTCAGATACGCAGTATTTT. Translation: CASSPRWGSDTQYF.